This T cell receptor (beta chain) was retrieved from a study of blood T cell repertoires in COVID-19. Germline loops: CDR1 SGHDN, CDR2 FVKESK. The CDR3 is 14 residues long. V was shortened by 4 bases and J by 6 bases, with 15 bases between the two germline ends. The method was immunoSEQ multiplex PCR; TCRdb's version includes in-frame clones alone and lacks a portion of them. The sample gives 180,000 or so clones, roughly 85% of which show up once; roughly 8.2% is in the top ten. The rearrangement links TRBV14 to TRBJ1-1; possibly TRBD1 for D (5 bases). This clonotype originated in a woman aged 55-69 years with acute or convalescent COVID-19. The source material was peripheral blood. The CDR3 region is CASSPIGRDAEAFF. CDR3 sequence (DNA): TGTGCCAGCAGCCCCATAGGGAGGGACGCTGAAGCTTTCTTT. Based on the CDR3 plus reference TRBV14 and TRBJ1-1, the full variable domain is EAGVTQFPSHSVIEKGQTVTLRCDPISGHDNLYWYRRVMGKEIKFLLHFVKESKQDESGMPNNRFLAERTGGTYSTLKVQPAELEDSGVYFCASSPIGRDAEAFFGQGTRLTVV.